The 21 T cell receptor beta chains in this list originate from one sample, sequenced in a study of shared clonotypes between healthy human individuals. Profiled with immunoSEQ multiplex PCR; TCRdb holds only in-frame clones, not every one. The sample shows 750,000 to 1,000,000 clones, more than 85% of them seen only once. The naive CD8 subset, CD45RO-negative cells positively selected for CCR7, excluded terminally differentiated effector memory CD45RA+ cells. Sequencing was done on a sample of naive CD8+ T cells sorted from blood. Receptors were obtained from a man in his thirties or forties in good health.

This chain uses TRBV11-2 with TRBJ2-1, with TRBD2 as a possible D gene (5 bases). From germline, CDR1 is SGHAT and CDR2 FQNNGV. The CDR3 consists of 15 residues. V gave up 1 base and J gave up 8 bases, with 15 bases separating them. The CDR3 sequence is CASSLGPLPGDEQFF. CDR3 coding DNA: TGTGCCAGCAGCTTAGGTCCGCTTCCCGGGGATGAGCAGTTCTTC. Variable domain in full (rest from reference TRBV11-2 and TRBJ2-1): EAGVAQSPRYKIIEKRQSVAFWCNPISGHATLYWYQQILGQGPKLLIQFQNNGVVDDSQLPKDRFSAERLKGVDSTLKIQPAKLEDSAVYLCASSLGPLPGDEQFFGPGTRLTVL.

This clone was observed once. The V gene is TRBV7-8, the J gene TRBJ2-2, with D unclear. The V end lost 1 base, the J end lost 7 bases, and 4 bases lay between the germline ends. Per germline, CDR1 SGHVS and CDR2 FQNEAQ. This CDR3 spans 12 amino acids. CDR3: CASSLGLGELFF. Written as DNA, the CDR3 is TGTGCCAGCAGCTTAGGCCTCGGGGAGCTGTTTTTT.

The V gene is TRBV10-3, the J gene TRBJ2-3; TRBD2 is a possible D gene (5 bases). The germline V gene has CDR1 ENHRY and CDR2 SYGVKD. This CDR3 comprises 16 residues. V lost 3 bases to trimming and J lost 2 bases, with 15 bases between them. CDR3 amino acids: CAISDPKAENTDTQYF. The CDR3 DNA is TGTGCCATCAGTGACCCCAAAGCGGAGAACACAGATACGCAGTATTTT.

The chain combines TRBV10-3 with TRBJ2-7, with D unclear. V dropped 5 bases and J dropped 2 bases, with 10 bases sitting between them. Germline values: CDR1 ENHRY, CDR2 SYGVKD. The CDR3 length is 13 residues. The CDR3 coding sequence is TGTGCCATCAGTTCCTCCCAGCCCTACGAGCAGTACTTC. It yields the protein CAISSSQPYEQYF.

This chain links TRBV4-3 with TRBJ2-1; D not resolved. In germline, CDR1 is LGHNA, CDR2 YSLEER. V was pared by 0 bases and J by 8 bases, with 11 bases between. This CDR3 is 14 amino acids long. CDR3 DNA sequence: TGCGCCAGCAGCCAAGATAGGACGGACGATGAGCAGTTCTTC. It yields the protein CASSQDRTDDEQFF.

This clone was recorded once. The chain combines TRBV25-1 with TRBJ2-2; D gene uncertain. With 6 bases removed from V and 5 bases from J, the gap between germline ends came to 7 bases. The CDR3 spans 12 residues. The germline CDR1 and CDR2 sequences are MGHDK and SYGVNS. The CDR3 DNA sequence: TGTGCCAGCAGCACGTGGACCGGGGAGCTGTTTTTT. It codes for CASSTWTGELFF.

The gene calls are TRBV14 and TRBJ2-3; tentative D call: TRBD1 (5 bases). CDR3 size: 15 residues. Germline values: CDR1 SGHDN, CDR2 FVKESK. V lost 2 bases and J lost 0, with 9 bases in between. The CDR3 reads CASSQRTSSTDTQYF. The CDR3 coding sequence is TGTGCCAGCAGCCAAAGGACATCTAGCACAGATACGCAGTATTTT.

This clone was detected a few times. This chain connects TRBV7-3 to TRBJ1-1, with D possibly TRBD1 on 6 matching bases. CDR3 length: 13 residues. From germline, CDR1 is SGHTA and CDR2 FQGTGA. V dropped 3 bases and J dropped 6 bases, with 11 bases sitting between them. Here the CDR3 reads CASSFSEGAEAFF. The CDR3 DNA reads as TGTGCCAGCAGCTTTTCGGAGGGGGCTGAAGCTTTCTTT.

This chain connects TRBV9 to TRBJ2-1, with D possibly being TRBD2 (5 bases). Germline-derived CDR1 and CDR2 are SGDLS and YYNGEE. This CDR3 is built from 15 residues. Deletions cut 1 base from V and 4 bases from J, with 12 bases between. The CDR3 nucleotides are TGTGCCAGCAGCGTAAGCGGTCAGCTATACAATGAGCAGTTCTTC. It yields the protein CASSVSGQLYNEQFF.

V gene TRBV11-2 combines with J gene TRBJ2-2; D ambiguous. The CDR3 length is 13 residues. V was trimmed by 0 bases and J by 7 bases, leaving 6 bases between them. The germline V gene has CDR1 SGHAT and CDR2 FQNNGV. The CDR3: CASSLDSFGELFF. In nucleotides, the CDR3 is TGTGCCAGCAGCTTAGATAGCTTCGGGGAGCTGTTTTTT.

The chain couples TRBV4-1 to TRBJ2-1; TRBD2 aligns across 8 bases. V lost 4 bases, J lost 6 bases, and 8 bases stayed unmatched. The CDR3 is 15 amino acids. CDR1 and CDR2 (germline): MGHRA, YSYEKL. Here the CDR3 reads CASSPGLVLGNEQFF. DNA for the CDR3: TGCGCCAGCAGCCCGGGACTAGTTTTGGGCAATGAGCAGTTCTTC.

The rearrangement links TRBV5-4 to TRBJ2-7, with 7 bases fitting TRBD2. Germline trimming cut 6 bases from V and 4 bases from J; bases unmatched to any gene: 10. Germline V lookup: CDR1 SGHNT, CDR2 YYREEE (reference sequence). The CDR3 has 14 residues. Here the CDR3 DNA reads TGTGCCAGCACCAGATCCGGGACTAAATACGAGCAGTACTTC. Its translation: CASTRSGTKYEQYF.

The chain is built from TRBV11-2 and TRBJ1-3, with D unclear. V lost 5 bases to trimming and J lost 0 bases, with 8 bases between them. The germline V gene has CDR1 SGHAT and CDR2 FQNNGV. This CDR3 is built from 14 residues. The CDR3 region has the DNA TGTGCCAGCAGCCCCATGCACTCTGGAAACACCATATATTTT. Translated: CASSPMHSGNTIYF.

The rearrangement links TRBV7-3 to TRBJ2-2; tentatively, D is TRBD1 or TRBD2 (5 bases each). The V gene's germline CDR1 is SGHTA and CDR2 FQGTGA. Deletions cut 8 bases from V and 0 bases from J, with 7 bases between. The CDR3 has 13 amino acids. As DNA, the CDR3 is TGTGCCAGCGGGGGAGCGAACACCGGGGAGCTGTTTTTT. Amino acids: CASGGANTGELFF.

V usage is TRBV28 and J usage is TRBJ2-7; D may correspond to TRBD1 or TRBD2 (5 bases each). Trimming left V 4 bases short and J 5 bases short, with 15 bases between. CDR3 length equals 14 residues. Germline-derived CDR1 and CDR2 are MDHEN and SYDVKM. The CDR3 loop is CASSWGRIVNEQYF. The CDR3, as DNA: TGTGCCAGCAGTTGGGGACGTATTGTTAACGAGCAGTACTTC.

V is TRBV19 and J is TRBJ2-3; D is tentatively TRBD1 or TRBD2 (5 bases each). V was clipped by 3 bases and J by 6 bases, with 16 bases between them. This CDR3 spans 15 amino acids. Germline V lookup: CDR1 LNHDA, CDR2 SQIVND (reference sequence). The CDR3 DNA follows: TGTGCCAGTAGTATGGTAGCAGCAGAGGGGGATACGCAGTATTTT. This translates into CASSMVAAEGDTQYF.

CDR3 region: CASSMVVGQGPYNEQFF. Here the CDR3 DNA reads TGTGCCAGTAGTATGGTGGTGGGGCAGGGTCCCTACAATGAGCAGTTCTTC. V gene TRBV19 combines with J gene TRBJ2-1, with a weak D call TRBD1 (5 bases). This CDR3 region has 17 residues. Between the trimmed V and J ends, which lost 3 bases and 2 bases, there was a span of 17 bases. Per the germline V gene, CDR1 is LNHDA and CDR2 is SQIVND (reference sequence). Filled out from reference TRBV19 and TRBJ2-1, the complete variable domain reads DGGITQSPKYLFRKEGQNVTLSCEQNLNHDAMYWYRQDPGQGLRLIYYSQIVNDFQKGDIAEGYSVSREKKESFPLTVTSAQKNPTAFYLCASSMVVGQGPYNEQFFGPGTRLTVL.

This chain joins TRBV4-3 and TRBJ2-5; D might be TRBD2 (5 bases). CDR3 length: 14 residues. The V gene's germline CDR1 is LGHNA and CDR2 YSLEER. V was shortened by 1 base and J by 5 bases, with 11 bases between the two germline ends. DNA for the CDR3: TGCGCCAGCAGCCAAGGCGGGTATGAGGAGACCCAGTACTTC. This translates into CASSQGGYEETQYF.

In this sample, this clone turned up once. This chain connects TRBV30 to TRBJ2-1; possible D gene TRBD1, 5 bases. Trimming cost V 8 bases and J 1 base, with 18 bases left between them. Germline V lookup: CDR1 GTSNPN, CDR2 SVGIG (reference sequence). CDR3 size: 15 residues. CDR3 residues: CARTISTPSYNEQFF. The CDR3 bases are TGTGCCCGGACAATTTCGACTCCGTCCTACAATGAGCAGTTCTTC.

This clone appeared once. The chain has TRBV27 and TRBJ2-7, with a possible D match to TRBD2 (6 bases). This CDR3 contains 19 residues. Trimming pared 3 bases from V and 4 bases from J, leaving 28 bases between. Germline-derived CDR1 and CDR2 are MNHEY and SMNVEV (reference sequence). CDR3 sequence (DNA): TGTGCCAGCAGTTTGCGGCCGGGACTCCAATCAGGATTTGGTTACGAGCAGTACTTC. Its translation: CASSLRPGLQSGFGYEQYF.

V usage is TRBV4-1 and J usage is TRBJ1-1, with D maybe TRBD1 (6 bases). There are 17 residues in the CDR3. Germline values: CDR1 MGHRA, CDR2 YSYEKL. Trimming left V 0 bases short and J 2 bases short, with 16 bases between. The CDR3 sequence is CASSQEWGAYGNTEAFF. The DNA of the CDR3 is TGCGCCAGCAGCCAAGAGTGGGGGGCTTACGGAAACACTGAAGCTTTCTTT.